Listed here are 17 T cell receptor beta chains from one sample, sequenced in a study of lymphopenia after photon versus proton radiotherapy (dated by TCRdb to the late 2010s). Library preparation was by the immunoSEQ multiplex PCR assay. TCRdb holds this immuneACCESS table with in-frame rearrangements only. Some clones are missing; in checked studies, unresolved V genes explain under half, and the rest has no known cause. Counted in this sample were some 15,000 clones; under 90% of them appeared once. 25% to 30% of the sample lies in the top ten. Sample: peripheral blood, taken from a patient treated with photon-based radiotherapy. All receptors come from a man aged 45-65 years with gastric cancer.

The chain has TRBV11-1 and TRBJ2-6; D gene ambiguous. The germline V and J ends were trimmed by 5 bases and 2 bases, with 16 bases remaining between them. Per the germline V gene, CDR1 is SGHAT and CDR2 is FQDESV (reference sequence). CDR3 length: 17 residues. The CDR3 is CASSPLSGSAGANVLTF. The DNA of the CDR3 is TGTGCCAGCAGCCCCTTATCGGGTTCGGCTGGGGCCAACGTCCTGACTTTC.

The chain couples TRBV7-2 to TRBJ2-1; 10 bases match TRBD2. Germline V gene data show CDR1 as SGHTA and CDR2 as FQGNSA. This CDR3 contains 15 residues. The trim removed 1 base at V and 10 bases at J, leaving 7 bases unmatched. The CDR3 bases are TGTGCCAGCAGCTTAGGAGCGGGGGGGACCAGGGAGCAGTTCTTC. This sequence encodes CASSLGAGGTREQFF.

The chain is built from TRBV18 and TRBJ1-2; TRBD1 is a possible D gene (5 bases). The CDR3 totals 14 residues. V lost 3 bases and J 4 bases, leaving 12 bases between the germline ends. The germline gives CDR1 KGHSH, CDR2 LQKENI. The CDR3 reads CASSPVRQGYGYTF. The CDR3 coding sequence is TGTGCCAGCTCACCGGTTAGGCAGGGCTATGGCTACACCTTC.

The genes are TRBV10-3 and TRBJ1-2; no reliable D call. Per germline, CDR1 ENHRY and CDR2 SYGVKD. The CDR3 totals 11 residues. V was pared by 2 bases and J by 4 bases, with 2 bases between. The CDR3 protein is CAISEVYGYTF. In nucleotides, the CDR3 is TGTGCCATCAGTGAGGTCTATGGCTACACCTTC.

The chain carries TRBV30 and TRBJ1-1, with D unresolved. Looked up from germline, CDR1 is GTSNPN and CDR2 is SVGIG (reference sequence). Between the trimmed V and J ends, which lost 1 base and 1 base, there was a span of 4 bases. The CDR3 is 12 residues long. The CDR3 DNA follows: TGTGCCTGGAGTGCGAAGAACACTGAAGCTTTCTTT. Translated, it gives CAWSAKNTEAFF.

V is TRBV4-1 and J is TRBJ1-3; D is unresolved. The CDR3 has 18 amino acids. Germline V gives CDR1 MGHRA, CDR2 YSYEKL. V lost 1 base to trimming and J lost 0 bases, with 16 bases between them. As DNA, the CDR3 is TGCGCCAGCAGCCAAGTGGGCCGGGGATACGGCTCTGGAAACACCATATATTTT. Translation: CASSQVGRGYGSGNTIYF.

This clone was recorded a few times. The V call is TRBV5-4, the J call TRBJ1-4, with TRBD1 identical over 7 bases. CDR1 SGHNT and CDR2 YYREEE come from the germline V gene (reference sequence). After removal of 4 bases from V and 5 bases from J, the junction contained 8 bases not matched to a gene. The CDR3 spans 15 residues. The CDR3 nucleotides are TGTGCCAGCAGCAGCCGGACAGGATACAATGAAAAACTGTTTTTT. Protein sequence: CASSSRTGYNEKLFF. Looking up the rest from reference TRBV5-4 and TRBJ1-4 gives the full variable domain: ETGVTQSPTHLIKTRGQQVTLRCSSQSGHNTVSWYQQALGQGPQFIFQYYREEENGRGNFPPRFSGLQFPNYSSELNVNALELDDSALYLCASSSRTGYNEKLFFGSGTQLSVL.

The V and J genes are TRBV7-6 and TRBJ2-5, with 10 nucleotides matching TRBD2. The CDR3 sequence is 15 residues long. The V gene end was trimmed by 1 base and the J gene end by 7 bases; junction bases not matched to a gene: 6. In germline, CDR1 is SGHVS, CDR2 FNYEAQ. The CDR3 here is CASSLDASSGGTQYF. CDR3 coding DNA: TGTGCCAGCAGCTTAGACGCCTCTAGCGGGGGGACCCAGTACTTC.

This chain links TRBV9 with TRBJ2-6, with D tentatively TRBD1 (7 bases). Germline loops: CDR1 SGDLS, CDR2 YYNGEE. V was clipped by 7 bases and J by 2 bases, with 10 bases between them. CDR3 length: 14 amino acids. CDR3 region: CASSGGPGANVLTF. The DNA of the CDR3 is TGTGCCAGCTCAGGGGGGCCTGGGGCCAACGTCCTGACTTTC.

This rearrangement joins TRBV30 to TRBJ2-3; the match to TRBD2 covers 9 bases. The CDR3 spans 14 residues. The germline V gene has CDR1 GTSNPN and CDR2 SVGIG (reference sequence). Trimming removed 3 bases from V and 4 bases from J; junction bases left unmatched: 5. DNA of the CDR3: TGTGCCTGGAGGGGGGCGGGGGGGCCAGATACGCAGTATTTT. Its protein product is CAWRGAGGPDTQYF.

CDR3 protein: CASSEGLTNEKLFF. The CDR3 coding sequence is TGTGCCAGCAGTGAAGGCTTAACTAATGAAAAACTGTTTTTT. The chain combines TRBV2 with TRBJ1-4; D remains unclear. The CDR3 contains 14 residues. Between the trimmed V and J ends, which lost 1 base and 1 base, there was a span of 4 bases. CDR1 and CDR2 from the germline V gene are SNHLY and FYNNEI.

The chain has TRBV7-9 and TRBJ1-4; D ambiguous. V was cut by 3 bases and J by 0 bases, with 11 bases left in between. In germline, CDR1 is SEHNR, CDR2 FQNEAQ (reference sequence). The CDR3 extends over 16 amino acids. The CDR3 protein is CASSFILSATNEKLFF. The CDR3 DNA is TGTGCCAGCAGCTTTATATTGTCAGCAACTAATGAAAAACTGTTTTTT.

This clone was seen more than once but under ten times. This chain connects TRBV5-1 to TRBJ1-2; 7 bases align to TRBD1. The CDR3 is made up of 14 amino acids. V lost 4 bases to trimming and J lost 8 bases; unmatched junction nucleotides: 11. Germline V CDR1 and CDR2: SGHRS, YFSETQ. The CDR3 reads CASSQMGQGEGYTF. The CDR3 DNA sequence: TGCGCCAGCAGCCAAATGGGTCAGGGGGAAGGCTACACCTTC.

The chain joins TRBV6-6 to TRBJ1-2; no clear D gene. CDR1 is MNHNY and CDR2 is SVGAGI in the germline V gene (reference sequence). The V end lost 0 bases, the J end lost 2 bases, and 10 bases lay between the germline ends. CDR3 length: 15 residues. The CDR3, as DNA: TGTGCCAGCAGTTACTCAGAGGGTTCAAACTATGGCTACACCTTC. Amino acid sequence: CASSYSEGSNYGYTF.

The count of this clone is one. The gene calls are TRBV5-8 and TRBJ2-5; TRBD2 agrees at 9 bases. This CDR3 has 16 residues. V lost 6 bases and J lost 5; bases outside the gene matches: 14. The germline CDR1 and CDR2 sequences are SGHTS and YDEGEE. CDR3 protein: CASTKERGEWVETQYF. Here the CDR3 DNA reads TGTGCCAGCACCAAAGAGCGGGGGGAATGGGTGGAGACCCAGTACTTC.

The rearrangement links TRBV12-5 to TRBJ1-1; D remains unclear. The V end lost 7 bases, the J end lost 4 bases, and 16 bases lay between the germline ends. Germline V CDR1 and CDR2: LGHNT, FRNRAP. This CDR3 contains 14 residues. CDR3: CASDIVGSRTEAFF. Written as DNA, the CDR3 is TGTGCTAGTGATATTGTCGGGAGTCGCACTGAAGCTTTCTTT.

The chain is built from TRBV11-3 and TRBJ2-2; TRBD1 is a possible D gene (5 bases). CDR1 is SGHNT and CDR2 is YENEEA in the germline V gene. V dropped 1 base and J dropped 3 bases, with 12 bases sitting between them. The length of the CDR3 is 16 residues. CDR3 DNA sequence: TGTGCCAGCAGCTTAGCGCTTTCACAGGACACCGGGGAGCTGTTTTTT. This codes for CASSLALSQDTGELFF.